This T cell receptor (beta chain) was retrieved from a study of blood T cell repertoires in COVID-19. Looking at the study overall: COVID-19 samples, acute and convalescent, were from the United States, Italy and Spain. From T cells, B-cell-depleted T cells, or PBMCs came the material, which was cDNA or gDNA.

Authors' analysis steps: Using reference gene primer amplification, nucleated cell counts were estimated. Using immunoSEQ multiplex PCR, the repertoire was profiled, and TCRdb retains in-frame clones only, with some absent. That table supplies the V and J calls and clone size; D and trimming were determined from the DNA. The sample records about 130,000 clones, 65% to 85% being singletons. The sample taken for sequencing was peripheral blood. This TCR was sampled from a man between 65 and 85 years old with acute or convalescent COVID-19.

CDR3 nucleotide sequence: TGCAGTGCTAGTACAGTCCAAGAATTGTGGGGCTACACCTTC. Its translation: CSASTVQELWGYTF. The rearrangement uses TRBV20-1 and TRBJ1-2; D is unresolved. Germline CDR1 reads DFQATT; CDR2 reads SNEGSKA (reference sequence). The CDR3 runs 14 residues. Trimming removed 3 bases at V and 8 bases at J, with 19 bases between.